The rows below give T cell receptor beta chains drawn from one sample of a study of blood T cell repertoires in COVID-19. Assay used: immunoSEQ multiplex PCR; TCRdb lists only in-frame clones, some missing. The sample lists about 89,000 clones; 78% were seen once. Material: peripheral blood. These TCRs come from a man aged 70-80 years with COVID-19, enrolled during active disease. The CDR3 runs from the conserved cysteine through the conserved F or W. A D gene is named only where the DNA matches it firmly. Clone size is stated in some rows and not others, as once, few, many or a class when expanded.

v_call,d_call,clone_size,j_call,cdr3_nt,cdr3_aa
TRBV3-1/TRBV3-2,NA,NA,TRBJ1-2,TGTGCCAGCAGCCGGACGGGGGGTATCGAGTATGGCTACACCTTC,CASSRTGGIEYGYTF
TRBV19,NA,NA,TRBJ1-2,TGTGCCAGTAGTATCTCACCTCCTGGAGGGGCGGTTGCTAACTATGGCTACACTTTC,CASSISPPGGAVANYGYTF
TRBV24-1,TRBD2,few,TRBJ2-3,TGTGCCACCAGTGAAAACGGACTAGCGATAGATACGCAGTATTTT,CATSENGLAIDTQYF
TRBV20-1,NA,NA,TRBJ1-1,TGCAGTGCTAGTGTCAGTTATGAAGCTTTCTTT,CSASVSYEAFF
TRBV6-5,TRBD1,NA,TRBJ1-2,TGTGCCAGCAGTAGGGGACAGTGGAACTATGGCTACACCTTC,CASSRGQWNYGYTF
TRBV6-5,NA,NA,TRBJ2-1,TGTGCCAGCACCCCTGGCGACAGCCTCTACAATGAGCAGTTCTTC,CASTPGDSLYNEQFF
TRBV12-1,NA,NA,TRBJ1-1,TGTGCCAGCAGCCCCCCGAGACAGAACACTGAAGCTTTCTTT,CASSPPRQNTEAFF
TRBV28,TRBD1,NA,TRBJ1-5,TGTGCCAGCAGTTATCGACAGGGGGCGAAGCCCCAGCATTTT,CASSYRQGAKPQHF
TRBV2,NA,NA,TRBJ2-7,TGTGCCAGCAAGTCCTCTTTTAGCCGTCTCCACGAGCAGTACTTC,CASKSSFSRLHEQYF
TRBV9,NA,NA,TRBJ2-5,TGTGCCAGCAGCGTAGGCGAGGCAGAGACCCAGTACTTC,CASSVGEAETQYF
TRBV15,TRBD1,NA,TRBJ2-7,TGTGCCACCAGCAGGAAAGGGGGCAGGGAGAGGGGCGAGCAGTACTTC,CATSRKGGRERGEQYF
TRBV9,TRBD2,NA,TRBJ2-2,TGTGCCAGCAGCTCCCGGACTAGCTCCGGGGAGCTGTTTTTT,CASSSRTSSGELFF
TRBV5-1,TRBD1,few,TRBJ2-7,TGCGCCAGCAGCTTGAACAGGGGTTTATACGAGCAGTACTTC,CASSLNRGLYEQYF
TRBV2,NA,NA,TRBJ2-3,TGTGCCAGCAACCCACTAGGACAGGAGCGGGCCACAGATACGCAGTATTTT,CASNPLGQERATDTQYF
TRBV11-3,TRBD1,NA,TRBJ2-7,TGTGCCAGCAGCTTAGTACAGGGGATATCGGCCGAGCAGTACTTC,CASSLVQGISAEQYF
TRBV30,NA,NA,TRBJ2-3,TGTGCCTGGAGTGTATCCCAATCCTCCGAGACAGATACGCAGTATTTT,CAWSVSQSSETDTQYF
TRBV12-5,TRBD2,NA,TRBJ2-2,TGTGCTAGTGGCGCTGGGACTAGCGGGGGCTTGAGGACCGGGGAGCTGTTTTTT,CASGAGTSGGLRTGELFF
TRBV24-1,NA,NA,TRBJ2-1,TGTGCCACCAGTGATCACTCTGAGCAGTTCTTC,CATSDHSEQFF
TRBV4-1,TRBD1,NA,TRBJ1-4,TGCGCCAGCAGCCGAACCGGGACAGCCGATTCCCGGCAAAAACTGTTTTTT,CASSRTGTADSRQKLFF
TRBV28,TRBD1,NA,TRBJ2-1,TGTGCCAGCAGTTCCGGGACAGGGGTTGACAATGAGCAGTTCTTC,CASSSGTGVDNEQFF
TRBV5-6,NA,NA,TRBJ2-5,TGTGCCAGCAGCAAATATGGGGCAGAGACCCAGTACTTC,CASSKYGAETQYF
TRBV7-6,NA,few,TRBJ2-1,TGTGCCAGCAGTTCTACCGGGACTGGGCTTAATGAGCAGTTCTTC,CASSSTGTGLNEQFF
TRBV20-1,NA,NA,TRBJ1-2,TGCAGTGCTGCGACAGGCTATGGCTACACCTTC,CSAATGYGYTF
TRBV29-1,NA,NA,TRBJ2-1,TGCAGCGTTAGCGGGCGGAGCTCCTACAATGAGCAGTTCTTC,CSVSGRSSYNEQFF
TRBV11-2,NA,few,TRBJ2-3,TGTGCCAGCAGCTTAGAAAACCCAGCGGCCGATACGCAGTATTTT,CASSLENPAADTQYF
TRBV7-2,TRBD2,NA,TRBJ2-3,TGTGCCAGCAGCTTATGGGCGGGGGGGTTGGCAGATACGCAGTATTTT,CASSLWAGGLADTQYF
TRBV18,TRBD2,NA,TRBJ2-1,TGTGCCAGCTCACCTTCGGGACTAGCGGGGGGCTCCTACAATGAGCAGTTCTTC,CASSPSGLAGGSYNEQFF
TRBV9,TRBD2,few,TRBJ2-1,TGTGCCAGCAGCGCAGAGACGACTAGCCGGATGAATGAGCAGTTCTTC,CASSAETTSRMNEQFF
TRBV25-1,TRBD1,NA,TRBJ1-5,TGTGCCAGCAGGTCACAGGGGAGGAGATTATTGAATCAGCCCCAGCATTTT,CASRSQGRRLLNQPQHF
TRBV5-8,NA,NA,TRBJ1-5,TGTGCCAGCAGCTTGTACGCAGGTCGCAATCAGCCCCAGCATTTT,CASSLYAGRNQPQHF
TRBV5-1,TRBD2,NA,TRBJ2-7,TGCGCCAGCAGCTCCATTAGCGGGGATCCCTACGAGCAGTACTTC,CASSSISGDPYEQYF
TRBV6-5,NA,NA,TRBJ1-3,TGTGCCAGCAGATCACAAGGAAACACCATATATTTT,CASRSQGNTIYF
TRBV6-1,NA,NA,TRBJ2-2,TGTGCCAGCAGTCAGACTATGGGCACCGGGGAGCTGTTTTTT,CASSQTMGTGELFF
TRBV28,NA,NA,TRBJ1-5,TGTGCCAGCAGTGGCGGTAAGGAGGAACAGCCCCAGCATTTT,CASSGGKEEQPQHF